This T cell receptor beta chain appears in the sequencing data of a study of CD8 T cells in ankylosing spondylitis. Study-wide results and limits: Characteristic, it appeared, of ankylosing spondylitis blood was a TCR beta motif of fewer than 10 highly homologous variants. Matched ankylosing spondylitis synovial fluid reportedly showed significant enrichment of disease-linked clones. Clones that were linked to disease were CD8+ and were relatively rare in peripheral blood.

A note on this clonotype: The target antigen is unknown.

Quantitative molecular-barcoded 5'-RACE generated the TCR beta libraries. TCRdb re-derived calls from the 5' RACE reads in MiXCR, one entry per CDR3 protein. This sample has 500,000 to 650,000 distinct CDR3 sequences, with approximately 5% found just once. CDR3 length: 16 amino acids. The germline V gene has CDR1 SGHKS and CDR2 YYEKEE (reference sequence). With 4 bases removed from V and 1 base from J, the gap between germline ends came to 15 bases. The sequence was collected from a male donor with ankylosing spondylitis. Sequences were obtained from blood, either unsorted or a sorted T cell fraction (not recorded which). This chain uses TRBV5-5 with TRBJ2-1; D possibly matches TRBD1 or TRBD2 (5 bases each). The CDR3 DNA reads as TGTGCCAGCAGCAGGGACCCGCCACGTTCCTACAATGAGCAGTTCTTC. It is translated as CASSRDPPRSYNEQFF.